This T cell receptor beta chain was identified in a study of CD8+ T cells in alopecia areata. Regarding the study as a whole: Scalp repertoires also include resident alphabeta T cells from normal skin.

Details on this clone: Its matching antigen is unknown.

This CDR3 spans 16 amino acids. Per the germline V gene, CDR1 is MGHRA and CDR2 is YSYEKL. Trimming removed 3 bases from V and 2 bases from J; junction bases left unmatched: 8. After isolation, RNA underwent reverse transcription to generate cDNA as the sequencing template. Data came from immunoSEQ multiplex PCR; TCRdb stores just in-frame clones and leaves some out. This table has about 260,000 clones, 60% appearing once. The treatment was: oral pan-JAK inhibitor, 5-10 mg twice daily. This TCR derives from a human donor with alopecia areata. Sequencing was performed on CD4+ T cells sorted from blood, taken around week 54, from a patient treated with tofacitinib. The rearrangement joins TRBV4-1 to TRBJ1-2, with 8 bases matching TRBD1. CDR3 in amino acids: CASSHLGTGKNYGYTF. As DNA, the CDR3 is TGCGCCAGCAGCCATCTGGGGACAGGAAAAAACTATGGCTACACCTTC.